The entry that follows covers one T cell receptor beta chain sequence. The target antigen is unknown. The CDR3 is 17 residues long. Germline CDR1 MNHEY, CDR2 SMNVEV (reference sequence). J gave up 4 bases and V 2 bases, and 8 bases lay outside the gene matches. These data are taken from a study of fetal regulatory T cell absence and autoimmunity. Study results and caveats: Pancreas TCRs were oligoclonally enriched versus cord blood, some clones over 80-fold.

This was a survey-level run. Profiling relied on immunoSEQ multiplex PCR, and the TCRdb table lists in-frame clones only, not all of them. The sample shows about 95,000 clones, 72% of them seen only once. This receptor was obtained from a male donor with IPEX syndrome. The chain recombines TRBV27 with TRBJ2-6, with 7 nucleotides matching TRBD1. The specimen was pancreas tissue. DNA for the CDR3: TGTGCCAGCAGTTTAGGCCAGACAGGGCCCGGGGCCAACGTCCTGACTTTC. Translating gives CASSLGQTGPGANVLTF. The variable domain in full, completed from reference TRBV27 and TRBJ2-6, reads EAQVTQNPRYLITVTGKKLTVTCSQNMNHEYMSWYRQDPGLGLRQIYYSMNVEVTDKGDVPEGYKVSRKEKRNFPLILESPSPNQTSLYFCASSLGQTGPGANVLTFGAGSRLTVL.